These T cell receptor beta chains were read from a single sample in a study of cytotoxic CD8 clonotypes in ibrutinib-treated CLL. Here immunoSEQ multiplex PCR was the method, and the copy in TCRdb shows in-frame clones only, minus some. The profile shows some 300,000 clones, just under 80% of them singletons. Sequenced material: PBMCs, taken before ibrutinib treatment. The receptor source for this set is a human donor with chronic lymphocytic leukemia. Each CDR3 is given with its conserved first and last residue. D genes are given only for firm matches. Rows give clone size only sometimes, using once, few, many, or a class for an expanded clone.

NA,NA,TRBJ1-1,TRBV30,CAYQTENTEAFF,TGTGCCTACCAGACGGAGAACACTGAAGCTTTCTTT
TRBD2,NA,TRBJ2-2,TRBV27,CASSSTSGRWTGELFF,TGTGCCAGCAGTTCTACTAGCGGGAGGTGGACCGGGGAGCTGTTTTTT
NA,NA,TRBJ1-1,TRBV10-3,CAISEFRDTEAFF,TGTGCCATCAGTGAGTTCAGGGATACTGAAGCTTTCTTT
NA,NA,TRBJ2-1,TRBV14,CASSPILSGVDEQFF,TGTGCCAGCAGCCCGATCCTTTCGGGGGTCGATGAGCAGTTCTTC
TRBD1,few,TRBJ1-1,TRBV5-1,CASSLRTGQAFF,TGCGCCAGCAGCCTCCGGACAGGGCAAGCTTTCTTT
TRBD1,once,TRBJ2-3,TRBV4-2,CASSLGDRGSRTDTQYF,TGTGCCAGCAGCCTAGGGGACAGGGGATCTCGCACAGATACGCAGTATTTT
TRBD1,NA,TRBJ1-1,TRBV29-1,CSVVGTQGVVTEAFF,TGCAGCGTTGTGGGGACCCAGGGGGTTGTCACTGAAGCTTTCTTT
TRBD2,NA,TRBJ2-7,TRBV4-1,CASSQRERAYEQYF,TGCGCCAGCAGTCAGCGGGAGCGAGCCTACGAGCAGTACTTC
NA,NA,TRBJ1-1,TRBV19,CASSVLMNTEAFF,TGTGCCAGTAGCGTTTTGATGAACACTGAAGCTTTCTTT
TRBD2,NA,TRBJ2-7,TRBV7-2,CASSPSVAGVYHEQYF,TGTGCCAGCAGCCCCTCGGTGGCGGGAGTCTACCACGAGCAGTACTTC
NA,NA,TRBJ2-7,TRBV29-1,CSVLGAYEQYF,TGCAGCGTCCTGGGTGCCTACGAGCAGTACTTC
TRBD1,NA,TRBJ2-3,TRBV5-5,CASSWGQGADTQYF,TGTGCCAGCAGCTGGGGACAGGGTGCAGATACGCAGTATTTT
TRBD1,NA,TRBJ1-2,TRBV29-1,CSVDPQGHYGYTF,TGCAGCGTTGACCCACAGGGGCACTATGGCTACACCTTC
NA,NA,TRBJ2-2,TRBV25-1,CASSEGLYRGGELFF,TGTGCCAGCAGTGAAGGACTCTACAGAGGCGGGGAGCTGTTTTTT
NA,few,TRBJ1-5,TRBV11-3,CAERNSNQPQHF,TGTGCCGAGAGGAATAGCAATCAGCCCCAGCATTTT
TRBD1,NA,TRBJ2-7,TRBV5-6,CASSSRDRTYEQYF,TGTGCCAGCAGCTCTAGGGACAGGACCTACGAGCAGTACTTC
NA,NA,TRBJ2-1,TRBV6-4,CASSDSSQTYNEQFF,TGTGCCAGCAGTGACTCGAGTCAGACCTACAATGAGCAGTTCTTC
TRBD2,NA,TRBJ2-1,TRBV11-3,CASSLEGTTHDEQFF,TGTGCCAGCAGCTTAGAAGGGACTACTCACGATGAGCAGTTCTTC
TRBD2,NA,TRBJ2-7,TRBV7-2,CASSFTSDRYEQYF,TGTGCCAGCAGCTTCACTAGCGACCGATACGAGCAGTACTTC
NA,NA,TRBJ2-1,TRBV4-1,CASSGVARSYNEQFF,TGCGCCAGCAGCGGCGTGGCTAGATCCTACAATGAGCAGTTCTTC
NA,NA,TRBJ2-5,TRBV9,CASSVGVGVVQETQYF,TGTGCCAGCAGCGTAGGCGTAGGGGTCGTTCAAGAGACCCAGTACTTC
NA,NA,TRBJ2-1,TRBV9,CASSVAEGSLYNEQFF,TGTGCCAGCAGCGTAGCGGAGGGTTCCCTCTACAATGAGCAGTTCTTC
NA,NA,TRBJ1-1,TRBV27,CASSSSPFREAFF,TGTGCCAGCAGTTCCTCTCCCTTCCGCGAAGCTTTCTTT
TRBD1,NA,TRBJ2-7,TRBV9,CASSGDRGRTYEQYF,TGTGCCAGCAGCGGAGACAGGGGCCGTACCTACGAGCAGTACTTC
TRBD2,few,TRBJ2-1,TRBV4-1,CASSQYSGITWLNEQFF,TGCGCCAGCAGCCAATATAGCGGGATAACGTGGCTCAATGAGCAGTTCTTC
TRBD1,NA,TRBJ1-2,TRBV27,CASSSLGQDYGYTF,TGTGCCAGCAGTTCCTTGGGACAGGATTATGGCTACACCTTC
TRBD2,NA,TRBJ2-1,TRBV4-3,CASSQDLAGGSSSYNEQFF,TGCGCCAGCAGCCAAGATCTAGCGGGAGGATCGAGCTCCTACAATGAGCAGTTCTTC
TRBD1,NA,TRBJ1-2,TRBV2,CASSDRTGQGHGYTF,TGTGCCAGCAGTGACCGGACAGGACAGGGGCATGGCTACACCTTC
NA,NA,TRBJ1-5,TRBV6-1,CASSAGRSNQPQHF,TGTGCCAGCAGTGCGGGACGGTCCAATCAGCCCCAGCATTTT
NA,NA,TRBJ2-1,TRBV28,CASNLGWNEQFF,TGTGCCAGCAACCTGGGATGGAATGAGCAGTTCTTC
TRBD1,NA,TRBJ1-4,TRBV2,CASRGQGTNEKLFF,TGTGCCAGCAGAGGACAGGGCACTAATGAAAAACTGTTTTTT
NA,few,TRBJ2-3,TRBV18,CASSPFQDTQYF,TGTGCCAGCTCACCATTTCAAGATACGCAGTATTTT
NA,NA,TRBJ2-7,TRBV30,CAWSLDFTGDEQYF,TGTGCCTGGAGTTTGGACTTCACGGGAGACGAGCAGTACTTC
NA,NA,TRBJ2-7,TRBV10-1,CASSDPGLGYEQYF,TGCGCCAGCAGTGATCCAGGGCTTGGTTACGAGCAGTACTTC
TRBD1,few,TRBJ2-7,TRBV10-2,CASRGQGSSYEQYF,TGCGCCAGCAGAGGACAGGGGAGCTCCTACGAGCAGTACTTC
NA,NA,TRBJ1-1,TRBV4-3,CASSQERAGNTEAFF,TGCGCCAGCAGCCAAGAACGGGCCGGTAACACTGAAGCTTTCTTT
NA,NA,TRBJ2-1,TRBV15,CATSRGFFDEQFF,TGTGCCACCAGCAGAGGATTTTTTGATGAGCAGTTCTTC
NA,few,TRBJ1-5,TRBV12-5,CASGAGNNQPQHF,TGTGCTAGTGGTGCGGGCAACAATCAGCCCCAGCATTTT
NA,NA,TRBJ2-6,TRBV15,CATSREKGASSGANVLTF,TGTGCCACCAGCAGAGAAAAGGGAGCCTCCTCTGGGGCCAACGTCCTGACTTTC
NA,NA,TRBJ1-2,TRBV28,CASSRLGNPGYGYTF,TGTGCCAGCAGCCGCCTCGGGAACCCGGGCTATGGCTACACCTTC
TRBD2,once,TRBJ2-1,TRBV9,CASSVQAGTSLGNEQFF,TGTGCCAGCAGCGTTCAGGCGGGGACTAGTCTCGGGAATGAGCAGTTCTTC
TRBD1,NA,TRBJ1-2,TRBV28,CASSLGDRGRYGYTF,TGTGCCAGCAGTTTAGGGGACAGGGGGCGGTATGGCTACACCTTC
NA,NA,TRBJ2-1,TRBV7-8,CASSPPSDSYNEQFF,TGTGCCAGCAGCCCCCCCAGCGACTCCTACAATGAGCAGTTCTTC
NA,few,TRBJ1-3,TRBV4-3,CASSQAMSSGNTIYF,TGCGCCAGCAGCCAAGCCATGTCCTCTGGAAACACCATATATTTT
NA,NA,TRBJ1-2,TRBV5-1,CASSLEAVGHGYTF,TGCGCCAGCAGCTTGGAGGCAGTCGGCCATGGCTACACCTTC
TRBD1,NA,TRBJ1-2,TRBV5-6,CASSLLRDRLSLNYGYTF,TGTGCCAGCAGCTTACTCCGGGACAGACTGAGCTTAAACTATGGCTACACCTTC
TRBD1,NA,TRBJ2-3,TRBV5-1,CASSLGPGQNTDTQYF,TGCGCCAGCAGCTTGGGTCCGGGACAGAACACAGATACGCAGTATTTT
NA,NA,TRBJ2-7,TRBV25-1,CASSVGVSYEQYF,TGTGCCAGCAGTGTTGGGGTATCCTACGAGCAGTACTTC
NA,once,TRBJ1-3,TRBV9,CASSVAGMSGNTIYF,TGTGCCAGCAGCGTAGCTGGGATGTCTGGAAACACCATATATTTT
NA,NA,TRBJ2-7,TRBV19,CASSIGLAYEQYF,TGTGCCAGTAGTATAGGGCTAGCCTACGAGCAGTACTTC
NA,NA,TRBJ1-1,TRBV29-1,CSAQGRGTEAFF,TGCAGCGCACAGGGCCGCGGCACTGAAGCTTTCTTT